This section outlines one T cell receptor (beta chain) sequence together with its context. This CDR3 comprises 15 residues. Germline V gene sequence: CDR1 SEHNR, CDR2 FQNEAQ (reference sequence). V lost 3 bases, J lost 5 bases, and 13 bases lay in between. The table came from immunoSEQ multiplex PCR; TCRdb's copy has only in-frame clones and leaves some out. The sample lists some 130,000 clones, approximately 85% seen once, with approximately 2% in the top ten. These data belong to a study of cytotoxic CD8 clonotypes in ibrutinib-treated CLL. As input for TCR beta libraries, roughly 2.1 micrograms of genomic DNA came from cryopreserved PBMCs.

The input for sequencing was PBMCs, taken after 24 months of ibrutinib treatment. This clonotype originated in a human donor with chronic lymphocytic leukemia. The V gene is TRBV7-9, the J gene TRBJ1-4, with a tentative D call TRBD1 (5 bases). The CDR3 DNA reads as TGTGCCAGCAGCTTCCCTCTCGCAGGGAATGAAAAACTGTTTTTT. It codes for CASSFPLAGNEKLFF.